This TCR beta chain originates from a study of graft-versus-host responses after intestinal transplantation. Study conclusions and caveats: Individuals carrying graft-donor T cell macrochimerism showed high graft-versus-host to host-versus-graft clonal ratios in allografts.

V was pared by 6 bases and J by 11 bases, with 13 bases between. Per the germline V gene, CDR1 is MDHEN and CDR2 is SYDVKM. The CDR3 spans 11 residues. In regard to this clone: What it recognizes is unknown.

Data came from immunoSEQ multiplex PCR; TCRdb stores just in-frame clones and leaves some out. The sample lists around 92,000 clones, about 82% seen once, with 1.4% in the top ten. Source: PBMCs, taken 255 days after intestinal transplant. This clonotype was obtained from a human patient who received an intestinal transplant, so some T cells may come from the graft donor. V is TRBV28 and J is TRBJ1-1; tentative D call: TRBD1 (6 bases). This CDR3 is CASRAGEGAFF. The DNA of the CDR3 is TGTGCCAGCAGGGCAGGGGAAGGGGCTTTCTTT.